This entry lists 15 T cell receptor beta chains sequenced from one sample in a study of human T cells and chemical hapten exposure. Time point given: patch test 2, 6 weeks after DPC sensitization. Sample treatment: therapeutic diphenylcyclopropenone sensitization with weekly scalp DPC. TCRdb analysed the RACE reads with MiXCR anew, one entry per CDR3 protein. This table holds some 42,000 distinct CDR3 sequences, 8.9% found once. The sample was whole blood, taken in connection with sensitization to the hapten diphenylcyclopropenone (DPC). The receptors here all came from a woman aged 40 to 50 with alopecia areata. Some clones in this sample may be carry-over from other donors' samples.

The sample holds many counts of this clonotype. The CDR3 region has the DNA TGTGCCAGCAGCGGGGGGGACAGAGGAGCCAAAAACATTCAGTACTTC. Translating gives CASSGGDRGAKNIQYF. The V call is TRBV5-4, the J call TRBJ2-4, with D perhaps matching TRBD1 or TRBD2 (7 bases each). Trimming removed 4 bases from V and 0 bases from J, with 14 bases in between. The germline CDR1 and CDR2 sequences are SGHNT and YYREEE (reference sequence). This CDR3 has 16 amino acids.

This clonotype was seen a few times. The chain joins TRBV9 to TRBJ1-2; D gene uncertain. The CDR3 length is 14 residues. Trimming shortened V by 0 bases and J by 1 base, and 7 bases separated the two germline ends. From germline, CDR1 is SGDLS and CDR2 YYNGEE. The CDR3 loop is CASSVGVLNYGYTF. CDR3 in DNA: TGTGCCAGCAGCGTAGGGGTTCTTAACTATGGCTACACCTTC.

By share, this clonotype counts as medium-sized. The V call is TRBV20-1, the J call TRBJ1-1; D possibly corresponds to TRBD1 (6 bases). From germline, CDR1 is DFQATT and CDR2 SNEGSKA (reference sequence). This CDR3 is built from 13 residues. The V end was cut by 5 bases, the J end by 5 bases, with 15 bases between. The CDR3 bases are TGCAGTGCTGGGGGGGGGCGCGAGACTGAAGCTTTCTTT. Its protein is CSAGGGRETEAFF.

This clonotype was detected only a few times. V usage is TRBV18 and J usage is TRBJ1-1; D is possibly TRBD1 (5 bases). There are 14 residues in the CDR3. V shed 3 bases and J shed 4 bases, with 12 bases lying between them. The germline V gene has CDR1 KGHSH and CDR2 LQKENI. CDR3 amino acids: CASSPGGPLTEAFF. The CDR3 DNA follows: TGTGCCAGCTCACCGGGGGGTCCCCTCACTGAAGCTTTCTTT.

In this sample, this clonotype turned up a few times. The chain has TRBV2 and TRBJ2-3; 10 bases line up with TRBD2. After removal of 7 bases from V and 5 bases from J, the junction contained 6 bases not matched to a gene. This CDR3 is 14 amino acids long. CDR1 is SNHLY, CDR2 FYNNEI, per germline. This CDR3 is CASTPGTSVDTQYF. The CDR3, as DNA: TGTGCCAGCACCCCCGGGACTAGCGTAGATACGCAGTATTTT. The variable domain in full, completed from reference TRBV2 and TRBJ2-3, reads EPEVTQTPSHQVTQMGQEVILRCVPISNHLYFYWYRQILGQKVEFLVSFYNNEISEKSEIFDDQFSVERPDGSNFTLKIRSTKLEDSAMYFCASTPGTSVDTQYFGPGTRLTVL.

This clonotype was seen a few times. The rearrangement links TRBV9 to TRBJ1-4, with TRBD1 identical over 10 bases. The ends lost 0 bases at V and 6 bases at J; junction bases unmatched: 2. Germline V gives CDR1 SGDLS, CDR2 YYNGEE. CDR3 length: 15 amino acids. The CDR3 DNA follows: TGTGCCAGCAGCGTAGGGACAGGGGGTGATGAAAAACTGTTTTTT. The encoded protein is CASSVGTGGDEKLFF.

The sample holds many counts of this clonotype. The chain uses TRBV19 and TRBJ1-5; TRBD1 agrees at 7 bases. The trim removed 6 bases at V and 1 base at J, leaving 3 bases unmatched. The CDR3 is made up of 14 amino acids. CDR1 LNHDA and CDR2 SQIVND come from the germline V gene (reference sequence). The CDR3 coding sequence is TGTGCCAGTAGGCCGGGACAGAGCAATCAGCCCCAGCATTTT. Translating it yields CASRPGQSNQPQHF.

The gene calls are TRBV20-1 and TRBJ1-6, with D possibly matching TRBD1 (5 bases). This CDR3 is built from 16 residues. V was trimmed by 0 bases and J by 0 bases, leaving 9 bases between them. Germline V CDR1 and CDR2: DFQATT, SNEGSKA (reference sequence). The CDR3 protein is CSAREDRSSYNSPLHF. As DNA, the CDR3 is TGCAGTGCTAGAGAAGACAGAAGCTCCTATAATTCACCCCTCCACTTT.

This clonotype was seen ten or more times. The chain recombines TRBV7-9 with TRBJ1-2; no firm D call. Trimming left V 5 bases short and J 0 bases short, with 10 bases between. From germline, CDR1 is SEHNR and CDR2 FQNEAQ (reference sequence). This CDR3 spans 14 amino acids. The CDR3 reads CASSPETSNYGYTF. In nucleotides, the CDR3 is TGTGCCAGCAGCCCCGAGACCTCTAACTATGGCTACACCTTC.

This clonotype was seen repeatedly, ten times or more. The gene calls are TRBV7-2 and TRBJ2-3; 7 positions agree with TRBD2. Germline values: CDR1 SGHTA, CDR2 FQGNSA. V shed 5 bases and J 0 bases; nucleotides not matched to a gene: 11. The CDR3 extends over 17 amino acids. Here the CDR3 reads CASSRDVPSGSTDTQYF. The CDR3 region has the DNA TGTGCCAGCAGCCGAGATGTACCTAGCGGTAGCACAGATACGCAGTATTTT. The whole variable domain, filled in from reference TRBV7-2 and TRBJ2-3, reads GAGVSQSPSNKVTEKGKDVELRCDPISGHTALYWYRQSLGQGLEFLIYFQGNSAPDKSGLPSDRFSAERTGGSVSTLTIQRTQQEDSAVYLCASSRDVPSGSTDTQYFGPGTRLTVL.

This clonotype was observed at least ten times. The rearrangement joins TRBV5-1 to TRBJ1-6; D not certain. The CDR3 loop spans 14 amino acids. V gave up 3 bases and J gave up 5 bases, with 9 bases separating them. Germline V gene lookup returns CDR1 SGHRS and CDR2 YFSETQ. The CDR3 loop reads CASSSGRDNSPLHF. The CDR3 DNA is TGCGCCAGCAGCTCCGGGAGAGATAATTCACCCCTCCACTTT.

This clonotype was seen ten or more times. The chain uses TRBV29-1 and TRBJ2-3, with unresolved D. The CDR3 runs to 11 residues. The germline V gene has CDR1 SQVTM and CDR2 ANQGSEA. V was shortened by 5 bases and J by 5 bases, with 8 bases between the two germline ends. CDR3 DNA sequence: TGCAGCGTTCTCGGCCTAGATACGCAGTATTTT. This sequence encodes CSVLGLDTQYF.

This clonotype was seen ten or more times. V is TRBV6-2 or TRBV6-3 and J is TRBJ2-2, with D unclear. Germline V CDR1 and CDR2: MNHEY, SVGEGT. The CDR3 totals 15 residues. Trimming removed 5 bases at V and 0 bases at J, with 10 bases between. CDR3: CASSNPSPNTGELFF. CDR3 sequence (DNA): TGTGCCAGCAGTAACCCTTCCCCGAACACCGGGGAGCTGTTTTTT.

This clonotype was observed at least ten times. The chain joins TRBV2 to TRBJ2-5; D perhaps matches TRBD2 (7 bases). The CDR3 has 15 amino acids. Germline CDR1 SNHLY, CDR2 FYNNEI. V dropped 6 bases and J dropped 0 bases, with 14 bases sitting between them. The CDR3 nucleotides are TGTGCCAGCAGAGCAACGGGGGGCAACCAAGAGACCCAGTACTTC. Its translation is CASRATGGNQETQYF.

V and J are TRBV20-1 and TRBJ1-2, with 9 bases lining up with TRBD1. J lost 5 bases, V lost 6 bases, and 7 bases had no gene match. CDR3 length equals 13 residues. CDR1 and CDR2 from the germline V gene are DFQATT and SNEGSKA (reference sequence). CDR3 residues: CSATTGGYYGYTF. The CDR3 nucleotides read TGCAGTGCAACGACAGGGGGTTATTATGGCTACACCTTC.